This TCR beta chain derives from a study of graft-versus-host responses after intestinal transplantation. Study context: Multivisceral, liver-intestinal, or isolated intestinal grafts went to recipients. All of the recipients had induction that used anti-thymocyte globulin, then tacrolimus and steroids for around three years. The study's findings and limits: GvH clones appeared in recipient marrow, some first in ileum or blood. Some patients had graft-donor T cell macrochimerism. In their allografts, the ratios of graft-versus-host to host-versus-graft T cell clones were high.

This clone turned up a few times. The antigen remains unidentified. Trimming cost V 4 bases and J 4 bases, with 14 bases left between them. The CDR3 spans 14 residues. Germline V lookup: CDR1 SGDLS, CDR2 YYNGEE. Assay used: immunoSEQ multiplex PCR; TCRdb lists only in-frame clones, some missing. The data show 20,000 to 30,000 clones, roughly 87% seen once. The genes are TRBV9 and TRBJ1-1; perhaps TRBD1 as D (5 bases). Sequenced here: unstimulated CD4+ T cells sorted from spleen or lymph node cells, sampled before intestinal transplant. The sequence was collected from a human donor who received an intestinal transplant. The CDR3 sequence: CASSWASGGTEAFF. The CDR3 bases are TGTGCCAGCAGCTGGGCCTCGGGGGGCACTGAAGCTTTCTTT.